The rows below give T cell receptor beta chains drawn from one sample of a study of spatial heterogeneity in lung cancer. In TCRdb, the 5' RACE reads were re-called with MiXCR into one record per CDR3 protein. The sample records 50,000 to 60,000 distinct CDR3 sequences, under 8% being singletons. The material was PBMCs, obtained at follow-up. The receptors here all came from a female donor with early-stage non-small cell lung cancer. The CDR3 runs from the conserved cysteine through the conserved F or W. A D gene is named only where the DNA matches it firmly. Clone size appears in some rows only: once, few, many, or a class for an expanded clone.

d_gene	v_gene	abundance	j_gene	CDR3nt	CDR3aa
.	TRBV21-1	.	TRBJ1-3	TGTGCCAGCAGCAAACCGGATTCTTGCGCTGGAAACACCATATATTTT	CASSKPDSCAGNTIYF
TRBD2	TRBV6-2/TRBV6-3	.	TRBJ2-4	TGTGCCAGCAGTTCCTTTACTTTGCTAGCGGGCAAAGCCAAAAACATTCAGTACTTC	CASSSFTLLAGKAKNIQYF
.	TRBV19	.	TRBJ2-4	TGTGCCAGTAGTCACAGGGTCAAGGGAAACATTCAGTACTTC	CASSHRVKGNIQYF
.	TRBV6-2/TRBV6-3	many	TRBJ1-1	TGTGCCAGCAGTTACTCGCAGTTAAGGGCCTTGGACACTGAAGCTTTCTTT	CASSYSQLRALDTEAFF
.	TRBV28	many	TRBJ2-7	TGTGCCAGCACCTCTCAGAATTTCTACGGGGAGCAGTACTTC	CASTSQNFYGEQYF
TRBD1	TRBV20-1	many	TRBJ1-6	TGCAGTGCTAGAGTAGGACAGGAGAATTCACCCCTCCACTTT	CSARVGQENSPLHF
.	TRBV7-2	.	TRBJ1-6	TGTGCCAGCAGCCTCCGGACCAATTCACCCCTCCACTTT	CASSLRTNSPLHF
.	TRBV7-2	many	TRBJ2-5	TGTGCCAGCAGCTTATCCGGGACCACCTCGAAAGAGACCCAGTACTTC	CASSLSGTTSKETQYF
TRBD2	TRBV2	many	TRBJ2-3	TGTGCCAGCAGGTATCGGGGGGAGAGCACAGATACGCAGTATTTT	CASRYRGESTDTQYF
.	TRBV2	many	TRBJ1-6	TGTGCCAGCAGGAGGACCGCTAATAATTCACCCCTCCACTTT	CASRRTANNSPLHF
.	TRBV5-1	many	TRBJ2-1	TGCGCCAGCAGCTTGGGCCAGATTTCCTACAATGAGCAGTTCTTC	CASSLGQISYNEQFF
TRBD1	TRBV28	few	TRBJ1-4	TGTGCCAGCAGTTTAGGACAGGGGGCGCGTGAAAAACTGTTTTTT	CASSLGQGAREKLFF
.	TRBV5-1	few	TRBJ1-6	TGCGCCAGCAGCGCGGACGGGGATTCACCCCTCCACTTT	CASSADGDSPLHF
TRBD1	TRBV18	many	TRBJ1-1	TGTGCCAGCTCACCCCGACAGGGAAACACTGAAGCTTTCTTT	CASSPRQGNTEAFF
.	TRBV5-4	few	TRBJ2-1	TGTGCCAGCAGCTTATGGGGGCAAGATGAGCAGTTCTTC	CASSLWGQDEQFF
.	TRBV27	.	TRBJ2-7	TGTGCCAGCAGTCCGCAATGGGGTTACGAGCAGTACTTC	CASSPQWGYEQYF
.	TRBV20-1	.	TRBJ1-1	TGCAGTGCTAGTCGAGAGTTTACCACTGAAGCTTTCTTT	CSASREFTTEAFF
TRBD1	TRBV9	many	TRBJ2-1	TGTGCCAGCAGCACCCAACGGGACAGATCCTTTAGGGAGCAGTTCTTC	CASSTQRDRSFREQFF
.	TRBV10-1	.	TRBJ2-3	TGCGCCAGCAGTTCTCTAGTTACAGATACGCAGTATTTT	CASSSLVTDTQYF
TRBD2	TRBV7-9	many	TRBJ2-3	TGTGCCAGCAGCTCCCCCCTAGCGGGGGGGCCTTTCACAGATACGCAGTATTTT	CASSSPLAGGPFTDTQYF
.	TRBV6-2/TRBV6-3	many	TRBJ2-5	TGTGCCAGCAGTTGGTACCAAGAGACCCAGTACTTC	CASSWYQETQYF
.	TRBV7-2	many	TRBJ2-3	TGTGCCAGCAGCTGGGGGGATACGCAGTATTTT	CASSWGDTQYF
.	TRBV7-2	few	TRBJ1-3	TGTGCCAGCAGCCCAGTTGGCGCTGGAAACACCATATATTTT	CASSPVGAGNTIYF
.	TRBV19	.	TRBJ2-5	TGTGCCAGTAGCCGGTTTTGGTACCAAGAGACCCAGTACTTC	CASSRFWYQETQYF
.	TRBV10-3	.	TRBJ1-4	TGTGCCATCAGTGGAGGGGCCGCGAGTAATGAAAAACTGTTTTTT	CAISGGAASNEKLFF
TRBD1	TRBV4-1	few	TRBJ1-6	TGCGCCAGCAGCCAACCTCCCTCGGACAGGGCCACCCTCCACTTT	CASSQPPSDRATLHF
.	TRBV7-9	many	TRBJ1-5	TGTGCCAGCAGCTTAGGTAGGGCCGGCAATCAGCCCCAGCATTTT	CASSLGRAGNQPQHF
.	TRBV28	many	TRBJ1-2	TGTGCCAGCGGGGGCGCAAACTATGGCTACACCTTC	CASGGANYGYTF
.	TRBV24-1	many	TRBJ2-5	TGTGCCACCAGTGTAGCCGGAGGGACCCAGTACTTC	CATSVAGGTQYF
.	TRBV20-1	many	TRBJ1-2	TGCAGTGCAAGCGCCGGGGGTTTTGACTATGGCTACACCTTC	CSASAGGFDYGYTF
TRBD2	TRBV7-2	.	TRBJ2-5	TGTGCCAGCAGCCGCCGAACCGGGACTAGCGGGGCAGAGACCCAGTACTTC	CASSRRTGTSGAETQYF
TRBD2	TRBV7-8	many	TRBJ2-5	TGTGCCAGCAGCCCAGTCTCCGGGACTAGCGGGGGGGCTCGAGAGACCCAGTACTTC	CASSPVSGTSGGARETQYF
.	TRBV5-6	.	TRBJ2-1	TGTGCCAGCATCCTTGAGGGTGAGCAGTTCTTC	CASILEGEQFF
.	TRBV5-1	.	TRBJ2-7	TGCGCCAGCAGTTTGGACAGTCTCTACGAGCAGTACTTC	CASSLDSLYEQYF
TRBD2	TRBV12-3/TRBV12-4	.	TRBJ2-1	TGTGCCAGCAGCCGAGGACTAGCGGGCCATGAGCAGTTCTTC	CASSRGLAGHEQFF
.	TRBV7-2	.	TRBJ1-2	TGTGCCAGCAGCTTAGCCCAGAGGGTTCTCAATGGCTACACCTTC	CASSLAQRVLNGYTF
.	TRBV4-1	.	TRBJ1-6	TGCGCCAGCAGCCAGGGGAGCTCCTATAATTCACCCCTCCACTTT	CASSQGSSYNSPLHF
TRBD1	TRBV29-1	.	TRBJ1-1	TGCAGCGCTAGTTCCACAGGGGTGGGGTCTCGAGCTTTCTTT	CSASSTGVGSRAFF
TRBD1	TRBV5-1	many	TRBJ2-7	TGCGCCAGCAGCTCGAATCCCGGGACAGAAAGCTACGAGCAGTACTTC	CASSSNPGTESYEQYF
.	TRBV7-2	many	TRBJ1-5	TGTGCCAGCAGCGCCGGGACCCCGGGGGTTCAGCCCCAGCATTTT	CASSAGTPGVQPQHF
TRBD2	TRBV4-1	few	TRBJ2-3	TGCGCCAGCAGCCAAGTAGGGACTAGCGGCACAGATACGCAGTATTTT	CASSQVGTSGTDTQYF
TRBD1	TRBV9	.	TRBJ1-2	TGTGCCAGCAGCGTAGGACAGGGGGTTTTGAGCACCTTC	CASSVGQGVLSTF
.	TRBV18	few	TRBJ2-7	TGTGCCAGCTCACAGGCCGAGACCTACGAGCAGTACTTC	CASSQAETYEQYF
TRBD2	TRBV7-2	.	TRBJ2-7	TGTGCCAGCAGCCGAGAGCGGGGGGGCGGGTACGAGCAGTACTTC	CASSRERGGGYEQYF
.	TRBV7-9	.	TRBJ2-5	TGTGCCAGCAGCTTGGGCCAGGTGACAGCGGCGGCAGAGACCCAGTACTTC	CASSLGQVTAAAETQYF
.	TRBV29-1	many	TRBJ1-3	TGCAGCGTTGAACAGGGCTCTGGAAACACCATATATTTT	CSVEQGSGNTIYF
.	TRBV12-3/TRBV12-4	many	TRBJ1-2	TGTGCCAGCAGTTTTAGGGGAGATGGCTACACCTTC	CASSFRGDGYTF
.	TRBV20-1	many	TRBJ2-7	TGCAGTGCTAGAGAAAATCGACACCCTTCCTACGAGCAGTACTTC	CSARENRHPSYEQYF
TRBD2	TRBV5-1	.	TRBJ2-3	TGCGCCAGCAGCCCTGGGACTAGCGGGGGGCCAGGAGATACGCAGTATTTT	CASSPGTSGGPGDTQYF
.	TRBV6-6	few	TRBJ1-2	TGTGCCAGCAGTTACGGGTGGGAAGGCTACACCTTC	CASSYGWEGYTF
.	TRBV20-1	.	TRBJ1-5	TGCAGTGCTAGGGTAGGGACGGGGAGCAATCAGCCCCAGCATTTT	CSARVGTGSNQPQHF
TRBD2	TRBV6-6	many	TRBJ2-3	TGTGCCAGCGGTGGGGGGGGAACGCAGTATTTT	CASGGGGTQYF
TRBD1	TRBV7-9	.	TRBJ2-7	TGTGCCAGCAGCTCGACAGGGACCTACGAGCAGTACTTC	CASSSTGTYEQYF
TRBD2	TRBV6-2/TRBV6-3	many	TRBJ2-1	TGTGCCAGCAGGGCTAGCGGGGGGGAGAGCTCCTACAATGAGCAGTTCTTC	CASRASGGESSYNEQFF
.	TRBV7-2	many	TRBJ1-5	TGTGCCAGCAGCTTTTGGGACAGCAATCAGCCCCAGCATTTT	CASSFWDSNQPQHF